These 28 T cell receptor beta chains were all obtained from the same sample, sequenced in a study of T cell responses to AZD1222 COVID-19 vaccine. Profiling relied on immunoSEQ multiplex PCR, and the TCRdb table lists in-frame clones only, not all of them. The profile shows about 110,000 clones, under 90% of them singletons. The sample was peripheral blood, taken on day 0 of AZD1222 vaccination. The receptors stem from an adult in good health.

The chain recombines TRBV19 with TRBJ2-2; TRBD1 might be the D (6 bases). CDR3 length equals 15 residues. Germline V CDR1 and CDR2: LNHDA, SQIVND (reference sequence). V was pared by 7 bases and J by 7 bases, with 19 bases between. The DNA of the CDR3 is TGTGCCAGTATTCCCGGACAGTCAGACCACGGGGAGCTGTTTTTT. Encoded protein: CASIPGQSDHGELFF.

This chain uses TRBV12-3 or TRBV12-4 with TRBJ2-7; no clear D gene. Trimming removed 6 bases from V and 5 bases from J, with 11 bases in between. The CDR3 has 12 amino acids. Here the CDR3 reads CASSRYSDEQYF. The DNA of the CDR3 is TGTGCCAGCAGCAGGTATTCCGACGAGCAGTACTTC.

The J gene is TRBJ2-3, the V gene TRBV5-6, with TRBD2 identical over 13 bases. The CDR3 extends over 16 amino acids. The germline CDR1 and CDR2 sequences are SGHDT and YYEEEE. J was trimmed by 4 bases and V by 3 bases; bases with no gene match: 5. CDR3 in amino acids: CASSYRTSGGADTQYF. As DNA, the CDR3 is TGTGCCAGCAGCTACCGGACTAGCGGGGGAGCAGATACGCAGTATTTT. The whole variable domain, filled in from reference TRBV5-6 and TRBJ2-3, reads DAGVTQSPTHLIKTRGQQVTLRCSPKSGHDTVSWYQQALGQGPQFIFQYYEEEERQRGNFPDRFSGHQFPNYSSELNVNALLLGDSALYLCASSYRTSGGADTQYFGPGTRLTVL.

The V and J genes are TRBV15 and TRBJ1-5; D gene ambiguous. V was cut by 8 bases and J by 2 bases, with 10 bases left in between. Germline V gene lookup returns CDR1 LNHNV and CDR2 YYDKDF (reference sequence). The CDR3 runs 13 residues. The CDR3 DNA reads TGTGCCACCCACCCGGGTGGCAATCAGCCCCAGCATTTT. Amino acids: CATHPGGNQPQHF.

CDR3 in DNA: TGTGCCAGCAGGGGCCCGGGACAGACCTACGAGCAGTACTTC. Translated, it gives CASRGPGQTYEQYF. The chain joins TRBV5-6 to TRBJ2-7; 7 positions agree with TRBD1. With 5 bases clipped from V and 2 bases from J, the junction kept 7 bases outside the gene matches. CDR1 is SGHDT and CDR2 is YYEEEE in the germline V gene. This CDR3 is 14 amino acids long.

This chain connects TRBV9 to TRBJ2-3, with no clear D. Germline V lookup: CDR1 SGDLS, CDR2 YYNGEE. This CDR3 has 13 residues. The V and J ends lost 3 bases and 3 bases respectively, with 8 bases between them. The CDR3 protein is CASSDHRTDTQYF. The CDR3 bases are TGTGCCAGCAGCGACCACAGAACAGATACGCAGTATTTT.

This clone has just one count. The V call is TRBV10-3, the J call TRBJ1-1; D gene uncertain. The V end was cut by 4 bases, the J end by 4 bases, with 4 bases between. The CDR3 is 11 amino acids. Germline CDR1 ENHRY, CDR2 SYGVKD. The CDR3 region has the DNA TGTGCCATCAGTGGAGCCACTGAAGCTTTCTTT. It translates to CAISGATEAFF.

This chain joins TRBV30 and TRBJ2-7; 9 bases match TRBD1. The germline V gene encodes CDR1 GTSNPN and CDR2 SVGIG (reference sequence). The CDR3 has 14 residues. J was trimmed by 2 bases and V by 1 base; bases with no gene match: 3. CDR3 DNA sequence: TGTGCCTGGAGTGGCCGACAGGGGGCCTACGAGCAGTACTTC. Protein product: CAWSGRQGAYEQYF.

The chain couples TRBV19 to TRBJ2-3, with D perhaps matching TRBD1 or TRBD2 (5 bases each). With 7 bases removed from V and 4 bases from J, the gap between germline ends came to 15 bases. CDR3 length: 14 residues. Germline V CDR1 and CDR2: LNHDA, SQIVND (reference sequence). The CDR3 DNA reads as TGTGCCAGTAATTGGGGGAAGCCCGCAGATACGCAGTATTTT. Protein sequence: CASNWGKPADTQYF. Full variable domain (remainder filled in from reference TRBV19 and TRBJ2-3): DGGITQSPKYLFRKEGQNVTLSCEQNLNHDAMYWYRQDPGQGLRLIYYSQIVNDFQKGDIAEGYSVSREKKESFPLTVTSAQKNPTAFYLCASNWGKPADTQYFGPGTRLTVL.

The V call is TRBV7-2, the J call TRBJ2-3, with 15 bases that match TRBD2. Germline V lookup: CDR1 SGHTA, CDR2 FQGNSA. CDR3 length: 19 amino acids. V lost 1 base, J lost 2 bases, and 7 bases stayed unmatched. CDR3 in amino acids: CASSLGTSGRDGYTDTQYF. CDR3 DNA sequence: TGTGCCAGCAGCTTAGGGACTAGCGGGAGGGATGGGTACACAGATACGCAGTATTTT.

This clone was seen a handful of times. The CDR3 loop reads CASSLSRGLMNTEAFF. For the CDR3, the DNA is TGTGCCAGCAGTTTATCCCGGGGCCTCATGAACACTGAAGCTTTCTTT. The chain links TRBV28 to TRBJ1-1; the D gene is possibly TRBD1 (5 bases). This CDR3 comprises 16 residues. Trimming shortened V by 1 base and J by 0 bases, and 12 bases separated the two germline ends. Germline-derived CDR1 and CDR2 are MDHEN and SYDVKM.

This chain joins TRBV28 and TRBJ2-6; D tentatively fits TRBD1 or TRBD2 (5 bases each). Germline CDR1 and CDR2: MDHEN and SYDVKM. The germline V and J ends were trimmed by 3 bases and 2 bases, with 8 bases remaining between them. The CDR3 spans 15 residues. In DNA form, the CDR3 reads TGTGCCAGCAGTTTGGGGGTTACTGGGGCCAACGTCCTGACTTTC. Its translation is CASSLGVTGANVLTF.

To note about this clone: Other DNA sequences of this sample code for an identical CDR3. V and J are TRBV11-2 and TRBJ2-1, with TRBD1 matching over 9 bases. The CDR3 runs to 15 residues. Per the germline V gene, CDR1 is SGHAT and CDR2 is FQNNGV. The trim removed 3 bases at V and 3 bases at J, leaving 3 bases unmatched. The CDR3 here is CASSLPGQGYNEQFF. DNA of the CDR3: TGTGCCAGCAGCTTGCCGGGACAGGGCTACAATGAGCAGTTCTTC. The full variable domain, its missing parts supplied by reference TRBV11-2 and TRBJ2-1, is EAGVAQSPRYKIIEKRQSVAFWCNPISGHATLYWYQQILGQGPKLLIQFQNNGVVDDSQLPKDRFSAERLKGVDSTLKIQPAKLEDSAVYLCASSLPGQGYNEQFFGPGTRLTVL.

The chain joins TRBV3-1 (or the pseudogene TRBV3-2) to TRBJ1-1; D remains ambiguous. Germline V gene lookup returns CDR1 LGHDT and CDR2 YNNKEL (reference sequence). Trimming shortened V by 5 bases and J by 0 bases, and 10 bases separated the two germline ends. This CDR3 is built from 14 residues. The CDR3 DNA is TGTGCCAGCAGCACCCGGGCCGTGAACACTGAAGCTTTCTTT. Its translation: CASSTRAVNTEAFF.

The CDR3 coding sequence is TGTGCCAGCAGTTTTGTAGGGAACAATGAGCAGTTCTTC. This translates into CASSFVGNNEQFF. This chain connects TRBV12-3 or TRBV12-4 to TRBJ2-1; D remains ambiguous. This CDR3 contains 13 residues. V gave up 3 bases and J gave up 5 bases, with 8 bases separating them.

This chain joins TRBV28 and TRBJ2-7, with D unresolved. CDR1 is MDHEN, CDR2 SYDVKM, per germline. The length of the CDR3 is 11 residues. The V end was cut by 6 bases, the J end by 4 bases, with 7 bases between. CDR3 region: CASRGLYEQYF. The DNA for the CDR3 is TGTGCCAGCAGGGGTTTGTACGAGCAGTACTTC.

This sequence joins TRBV30 and TRBJ1-2, with D uncertain. Trimming stripped 3 bases from V and 4 bases from J, with 12 bases between. The germline CDR1 and CDR2 sequences are GTSNPN and SVGIG (reference sequence). This CDR3 is 13 amino acids long. The CDR3 DNA reads as TGTGCCTGGAGGCAAAGCGGCCCCTATGGCTACACCTTC. Its protein product is CAWRQSGPYGYTF.

DNA of the CDR3: TGTGCCAGCTCACCAGGGAGGGAGCAGTATTCACCCCTCCACTTT. Amino acid sequence: CASSPGREQYSPLHF. This chain connects TRBV18 to TRBJ1-6; D remains unclear. The germline V gene has CDR1 KGHSH and CDR2 LQKENI. Trimming took 2 bases from V and 8 from J, leaving 13 bases between them. This CDR3 is built from 15 residues.

This clone was detected ten times or more. The chain joins TRBV6-5 to TRBJ1-1; D gene uncertain. This CDR3 region has 12 residues. The V gene's germline CDR1 is MNHEY and CDR2 SVGAGI. V lost 2 bases to trimming and J lost 2 bases, with 3 bases between them. CDR3 sequence: CASSYDNTEAFF. The CDR3 DNA is TGTGCCAGCAGTTACGACAACACTGAAGCTTTCTTT.

The V call is TRBV6-8, the J call TRBJ1-4; the match to TRBD1 covers 7 bases. The germline gives CDR1 MNHGY, CDR2 SAAAGT. The V and J ends lost 6 bases and 2 bases, in that order; junction bases with no gene match: 3. The CDR3 sequence is 14 residues long. In DNA, the CDR3 is TGTGCCAGCAGGACGGGACAGACTAATGAAAAACTGTTTTTT. Translating gives CASRTGQTNEKLFF.

This clone was observed a single time. The genes are TRBV5-1 and TRBJ2-7; a possible D gene is TRBD1 (6 bases). Germline lookup yields CDR1 SGHRS and CDR2 YFSETQ. Deletions cut 0 bases from V and 2 bases from J, with 12 bases between. The CDR3 length is 15 residues. The CDR3 spells CASSLGQAKAYEQYF. The DNA for the CDR3 is TGCGCCAGCAGCTTGGGACAGGCCAAAGCCTACGAGCAGTACTTC.

The chain carries TRBV7-2 and TRBJ1-5; 7 bases are shared with TRBD1. The CDR3 loop spans 14 amino acids. Germline V gives CDR1 SGHTA, CDR2 FQGNSA. The V segment lost 5 bases and the J segment 3 bases; nucleotides outside the gene matches: 4. In DNA, the CDR3 is TGTGCCAGCAGCCACAGGGGCTCCAATCAGCCCCAGCATTTT. It is translated as CASSHRGSNQPQHF.

About this clone itself: This specimen includes other DNA sequences encoding the same CDR3. The rearrangement uses TRBV12-3 or TRBV12-4 and TRBJ1-1; possibly TRBD1 for D (5 bases). CDR3 length: 13 amino acids. The V and J ends lost 3 bases and 1 base respectively, with 6 bases between them. This CDR3 reads CASSLRGNTEAFF. The CDR3 DNA follows: TGTGCCAGCAGTTTGAGGGGGAACACTGAAGCTTTCTTT.

This CDR3 reads CASSEVDDQPQHF. CDR3 coding DNA: TGCGCCAGCAGTGAAGTGGATGATCAGCCCCAGCATTTT. The chain employs TRBV10-2 and TRBJ1-5; D is unclear. The germline CDR1 and CDR2 sequences are WSHSY and SAAADI. Trimming took off 3 bases at V and 5 bases at J, with 8 bases between the two ends. The CDR3 covers 13 residues.

V and J are TRBV5-5 and TRBJ1-5; D not certain. The CDR3 consists of 15 residues. Trimming left V 0 bases short and J 0 bases short, with 7 bases between. Germline V gene lookup returns CDR1 SGHKS and CDR2 YYEKEE (reference sequence). CDR3 sequence: CASSLAAGSNQPQHF. In DNA, the CDR3 is TGTGCCAGCAGCTTGGCGGCAGGTAGCAATCAGCCCCAGCATTTT. The whole variable domain, filled in from reference TRBV5-5 and TRBJ1-5, reads DAGVTQSPTHLIKTRGQQVTLRCSPISGHKSVSWYQQVLGQGPQFIFQYYEKEERGRGNFPDRFSARQFPNYSSELNVNALLLGDSALYLCASSLAAGSNQPQHFGDGTRLSIL.

The chain combines TRBV3-1 (or the pseudogene TRBV3-2) with TRBJ1-3; the D gene is possibly TRBD1 (5 bases). The CDR3 consists of 14 residues. V dropped 1 base and J dropped 4 bases, with 8 bases sitting between them. The germline V gene encodes CDR1 LGHDT and CDR2 YNNKEL (reference sequence). The CDR3 here is CASSQGGVGNTIYF. In DNA form, the CDR3 reads TGTGCCAGCAGCCAAGGAGGGGTCGGAAACACCATATATTTT.

The rearrangement joins TRBV30 to TRBJ1-2; unclear D gene. The ends were cut back, 5 bases at V and 1 base at J, with 20 bases in the middle. The V gene's germline CDR1 is GTSNPN and CDR2 SVGIG (reference sequence). This CDR3 region has 16 residues. CDR3 DNA sequence: TGTGCCTGGTCGGGAGGCAGCCCGGGCTTTAACTATGGCTACACCTTC. Translating gives CAWSGGSPGFNYGYTF. The whole variable domain, filled in from reference TRBV30 and TRBJ1-2, reads SQTIHQWPATLVQPVGSPLSLECTVEGTSNPNLYWYRQAAGRGLQLLFYSVGIGQISSEVPQNLSASRPQDRQFILSSKKLLLSDSGFYLCAWSGGSPGFNYGYTFGSGTRLTVV.

J is TRBJ1-1 and V is TRBV7-9; possibly TRBD1 for D (5 bases). V was trimmed by 4 bases and J by 5 bases, leaving 17 bases between them. Germline V gene data show CDR1 as SEHNR and CDR2 as FQNEAQ (reference sequence). The CDR3 sequence is 15 residues long. As DNA, the CDR3 is TGTGCCAGCAGCTCCCCCAGGGACTTAAGGACTGAAGCTTTCTTT. Protein product: CASSSPRDLRTEAFF.